Listed below are T cell receptor beta chains from one sample, sequenced in a study of blood T cell repertoires in COVID-19. Using immunoSEQ multiplex PCR, the repertoire was profiled, and TCRdb retains in-frame clones only, with some absent. Of around 380,000 clones listed, about 90% are singletons. The specimen was PBMCs or T cells enriched from blood (not recorded which). All receptors come from a man between 25 and 39 years old who had recovered from COVID-19. The CDR3 runs from the conserved cysteine through the conserved F or W. The D gene is left open where the match is weak. Not all rows give a size; the values are once, few, many and, for expanded clones, a class.

j_call clone_size d_call v_call cdr3_aa cdr3_nt
TRBJ1-2 NA NA TRBV7-9 CASSGQGGNGYTF TGTGCCAGCAGTGGGCAGGGTGGTAATGGCTACACCTTC
TRBJ2-5 NA TRBD2 TRBV29-1 CSVESYSGGPYQETQYF TGCAGCGTTGAATCGTACAGCGGGGGGCCTTACCAAGAGACCCAGTACTTC
TRBJ1-5 NA TRBD1 TRBV6-5 CASSSTGGWGNQPQHF TGTGCCAGCAGTTCAACAGGGGGCTGGGGCAATCAGCCCCAGCATTTT
TRBJ2-7 NA TRBD1 TRBV3-1/TRBV3-2 CASSPRGQGHYEQYF TGTGCCAGCAGCCCTAGGGGACAGGGCCATTACGAGCAGTACTTC
TRBJ2-7 NA TRBD1 TRBV10-3 CATTTGTEYEQYF TGTGCCACCACGACCGGGACAGAATACGAGCAGTACTTC
TRBJ1-2 once NA TRBV6-5 CASRPDRPSLGYTF TGTGCCAGCAGACCGGACAGACCATCATTAGGCTACACCTTC
TRBJ2-2 NA TRBD2 TRBV6-1 CASSAWAPNLAVNTGELFF TGTGCCAGCAGTGCCTGGGCCCCTAATCTAGCGGTGAACACCGGGGAGCTGTTTTTT
TRBJ2-5 NA NA TRBV9 CASSVGTNQETQYF TGTGCCAGCAGCGTAGGGACTAATCAAGAGACCCAGTACTTC
TRBJ1-1 NA NA TRBV7-9 CASSVQGKEAFF TGTGCCAGCAGCGTTCAGGGTAAGGAGGCTTTCTTT
TRBJ2-6 NA TRBD1 TRBV9 CASSSQGSGANVLTF TGTGCCAGCAGCTCACAGGGGAGTGGGGCCAACGTCCTGACTTTC
TRBJ1-3 NA NA TRBV7-8 CASSLLQGSGNTIYF TGTGCCAGCAGCTTACTACAGGGTTCTGGAAACACCATATATTTT
TRBJ1-2 NA TRBD1 TRBV6-5 CASTGQGTYGYTF TGTGCCAGCACCGGACAGGGGACCTATGGCTACACCTTC
TRBJ1-6 NA NA TRBV6-5 CASTGLDNSPLHF TGTGCCAGCACAGGGCTCGATAATTCACCCCTCCACTTT
TRBJ1-1 NA NA TRBV12-3/TRBV12-4 CASSFEGMEAFF TGTGCCAGCAGTTTTGAGGGAATGGAAGCTTTCTTT
TRBJ2-7 NA NA TRBV27 CAIPWAEQYF TGTGCCATTCCTTGGGCCGAGCAGTACTTC
TRBJ2-1 once TRBD2 TRBV5-5 CASSLVLGLAGGLEQFF TGTGCCAGCAGCTTGGTATTGGGACTAGCGGGGGGGCTTGAGCAGTTCTTC
TRBJ2-1 NA NA TRBV15 CATSRDGKGKQFF TGTGCCACCAGCAGAGATGGTAAGGGGAAGCAGTTCTTC
TRBJ1-2 NA NA TRBV28 CATTGSNYGYTF TGTGCCACTACAGGATCTAACTATGGCTACACCTTC
TRBJ1-1 NA TRBD1 TRBV10-3 CAISEDRVAEAFF TGTGCCATCAGTGAGGACAGGGTGGCTGAAGCTTTCTTT
TRBJ1-2 NA NA TRBV12-3/TRBV12-4 CASSLTAYGYTF TGTGCCAGCAGCCTGACAGCATATGGCTACACCTTC
TRBJ1-3 NA TRBD1 TRBV3-1/TRBV3-2 CASSEDRGVAIYF TGTGCCAGCAGCGAGGACAGGGGAGTAGCCATATATTTT
TRBJ2-5 NA TRBD2 TRBV5-1 CASSQGLAGSQETQYF TGCGCCAGCAGCCAGGGACTAGCGGGTAGCCAAGAGACCCAGTACTTC
TRBJ2-7 NA NA TRBV5-6 CASSLSRAYEQYF TGTGCCAGCAGCTTGAGCAGGGCCTACGAGCAGTACTTC
TRBJ1-2 NA TRBD1 TRBV28 CASSLVTGDYGYTF TGTGCCAGCAGTTTGGTTACAGGGGATTATGGCTACACCTTC
TRBJ2-1 once NA TRBV4-2 CASSQETTTSYNEQFF TGTGCCAGCAGCCAAGAAACCACTACTTCCTACAATGAGCAGTTCTTC
TRBJ2-1 NA TRBD1 TRBV10-3 CAISDPGQGAFSEQFF TGTGCCATCAGTGATCCGGGACAGGGGGCCTTTAGTGAGCAGTTCTTC
TRBJ1-1 NA TRBD1 TRBV12-5 CASGQGAQYDEAFF TGTGCTAGTGGACAGGGGGCGCAATATGATGAAGCTTTCTTT
TRBJ1-6 NA NA TRBV5-3 CARSFRGRPDSPLHF TGTGCCAGAAGCTTTCGTGGGAGGCCAGATTCACCCCTCCACTTT
TRBJ1-4 NA NA TRBV18 CASSPNLAGNEKLFF TGTGCCAGCTCACCTAATCTAGCGGGGAATGAAAAACTGTTTTTT
TRBJ1-5 NA TRBD1 TRBV9 CASSADRNQPQHF TGTGCCAGCAGCGCGGACAGGAATCAGCCCCAGCATTTT
TRBJ1-4 NA TRBD1 TRBV5-5 CASSFGTDRGQKLFF TGTGCCAGCAGCTTTGGGACGGACAGGGGGCAAAAACTGTTTTTT
TRBJ2-1 NA TRBD2 TRBV6-5 CASSSVAGGPGEQFF TGTGCCAGCAGTTCGGTTGCGGGGGGGCCGGGTGAGCAGTTCTTC
TRBJ2-3 NA NA TRBV5-1 CASSLPQESTDTQYF TGCGCCAGCAGCTTGCCACAGGAGAGCACAGATACGCAGTATTTT
TRBJ1-3 once NA TRBV5-4 CASSGTSGNTIYF TGTGCCAGCAGCGGGACTTCTGGAAACACCATATATTTT
TRBJ1-2 once NA TRBV20-1 CSASTTGLPGYTF TGCAGTGCTAGTACTACAGGGCTGCCTGGCTACACCTTC
TRBJ2-5 NA NA TRBV7-2 CASSLVGGETQYF TGTGCCAGCAGCTTAGTAGGGGGAGAGACCCAGTACTTC
TRBJ1-5 NA NA TRBV12-3/TRBV12-4 CASRSTGSQPQHF TGTGCCAGCAGGTCCACAGGGTCCCAGCCCCAGCATTTT
TRBJ1-5 NA TRBD1 TRBV30 CAWSMTGGRKPQHF TGTGCCTGGAGCATGACAGGGGGGAGGAAGCCCCAGCATTTT
TRBJ1-2 NA NA TRBV2 CASRLGGGYTF TGTGCCAGCAGACTAGGGGGAGGCTACACCTTC
TRBJ1-1 NA NA TRBV4-1 CASSQEGGGLDTEAFF TGCGCCAGCAGCCAAGAGGGCGGGGGCTTGGACACTGAAGCTTTCTTT
TRBJ2-7 NA TRBD2 TRBV27 CASIQSGGGRYEQYF TGTGCCAGCATCCAATCGGGGGGGGGCCGCTACGAGCAGTACTTC
TRBJ1-1 NA NA TRBV11-2 CASSLVVTEAFF TGTGCCAGCAGCTTAGTAGTCACTGAAGCTTTCTTT